This T cell receptor (beta chain) was sequenced for a study of blood T cell repertoires in COVID-19. Study overall: T cells, B-cell-depleted T cells, or PBMCs supplied cDNA or gDNA.

CDR1 is KGHSH and CDR2 is LQKENI in the germline V gene. After removal of 4 bases from V and 8 bases from J, the junction contained 4 bases not matched to a gene. The CDR3 is 14 residues long. The repertoire was sequenced with immunoSEQ multiplex PCR; TCRdb's copy has only in-frame clones and lacks some. The table shows some 70,000 clones, with around 85% occurring only once. The chain uses TRBV18 and TRBJ1-4; 10 bases are a match to TRBD1. The receptor was derived from a middle-aged man with COVID-19, enrolled during active disease. The sequencing input was peripheral blood. The CDR3 loop reads CASSQTGGEEKLFF. In DNA, the CDR3 is TGTGCCAGCTCACAGACAGGGGGCGAGGAAAAACTGTTTTTT.